This T cell receptor beta chain was sequenced for a study of blood T cell repertoires in COVID-19. At the level of the study: Acute and convalescent COVID-19 specimens originated in the United States, Italy and Spain. Nucleic acid was either cDNA or gDNA, and it came from T cells, B-cell-depleted T cells, or PBMCs.

Under the authors' procedure: How many nucleated cells were present was estimated from reference gene primer amplification. Data came from immunoSEQ multiplex PCR; TCRdb stores just in-frame clones and leaves some out. V, J and clone size derive from that table, while D and trimming were established from the DNA sequence. The sample carries around 260,000 clones, 80% to 85% recorded once. The germline CDR1 and CDR2 sequences are SGHKS and YYEKEE (reference sequence). This CDR3 region has 14 residues. The junction had 2 bases not matched to a gene; V was cut back by 3 bases and J by 4 bases. The TCR sequence derives from a man between 60 and 75 years old with acute or convalescent COVID-19. The J gene is TRBJ1-5, the V gene TRBV5-5; 9 bases match TRBD1. Material: peripheral blood. CDR3 sequence (DNA): TGTGCCAGCAGCTCGACAGGGGGTAATCAGCCCCAGCATTTT. It translates to CASSSTGGNQPQHF.